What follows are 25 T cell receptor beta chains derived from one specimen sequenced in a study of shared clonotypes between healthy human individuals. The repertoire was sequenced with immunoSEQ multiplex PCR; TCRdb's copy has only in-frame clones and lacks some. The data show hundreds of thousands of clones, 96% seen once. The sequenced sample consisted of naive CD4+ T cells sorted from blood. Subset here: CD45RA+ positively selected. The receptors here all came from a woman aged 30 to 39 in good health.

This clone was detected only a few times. For the CDR3, the DNA is TGTGCCAGCAGCGTAAAATGGCCAGATACGCAGTATTTT. Encoded protein: CASSVKWPDTQYF. The chain uses TRBV9 and TRBJ2-3; the D is unclear. The V end was cut by 1 base, the J end by 4 bases, with 7 bases between. Germline V gene lookup returns CDR1 SGDLS and CDR2 YYNGEE. The CDR3 spans 13 residues.

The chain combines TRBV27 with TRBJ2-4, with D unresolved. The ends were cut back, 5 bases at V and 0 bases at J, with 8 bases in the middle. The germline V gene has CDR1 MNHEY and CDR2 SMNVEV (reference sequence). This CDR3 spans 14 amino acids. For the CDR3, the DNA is TGTGCCAGCAGTACGAGACTAGCCAAAAACATTCAGTACTTC. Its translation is CASSTRLAKNIQYF.

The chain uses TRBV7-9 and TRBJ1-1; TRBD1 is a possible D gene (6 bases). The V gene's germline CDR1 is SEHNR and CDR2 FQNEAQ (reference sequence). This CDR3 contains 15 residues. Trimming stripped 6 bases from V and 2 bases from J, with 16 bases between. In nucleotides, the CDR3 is TGTGCCAGCAGTCCCCTGGGGGCGGGAAACACTGAAGCTTTCTTT. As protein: CASSPLGAGNTEAFF.

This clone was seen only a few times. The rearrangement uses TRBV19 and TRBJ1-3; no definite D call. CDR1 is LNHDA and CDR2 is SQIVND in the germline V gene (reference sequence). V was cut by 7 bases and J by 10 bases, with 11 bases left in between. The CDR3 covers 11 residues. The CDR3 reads CASTNSETIYF. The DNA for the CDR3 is TGTGCCAGTACCAACAGTGAGACCATATATTTT.

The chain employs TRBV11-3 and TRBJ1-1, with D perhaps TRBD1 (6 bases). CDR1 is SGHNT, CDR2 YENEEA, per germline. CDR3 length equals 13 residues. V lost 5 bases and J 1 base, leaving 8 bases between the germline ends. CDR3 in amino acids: CASSQGQNTEAFF. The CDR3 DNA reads TGTGCCAGCAGCCAGGGACAGAACACTGAAGCTTTCTTT. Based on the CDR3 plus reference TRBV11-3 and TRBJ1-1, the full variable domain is EAGVVQSPRYKIIEKKQPVAFWCNPISGHNTLYWYLQNLGQGPELLIRYENEEAVDDSQLPKDRFSAERLKGVDSTLKIQPAELGDSAVYLCASSQGQNTEAFFGQGTRLTVV.

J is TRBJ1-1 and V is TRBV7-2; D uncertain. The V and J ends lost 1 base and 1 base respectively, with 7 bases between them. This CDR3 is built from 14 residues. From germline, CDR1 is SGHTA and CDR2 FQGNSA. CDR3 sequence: CASSLVTGNTEAFF. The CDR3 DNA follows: TGTGCCAGCAGCTTAGTTACTGGGAACACTGAAGCTTTCTTT.

CDR3 amino acids: CASVLNSGRLDEQYF. CDR3 bases: TGTGCCAGCGTCTTGAATAGCGGGAGATTGGACGAGCAGTACTTC. The rearrangement uses TRBV2 and TRBJ2-7, with 9 bases matching TRBD2. Germline CDR1 and CDR2: SNHLY and FYNNEI. The trim removed 8 bases at V and 5 bases at J, leaving 13 bases unmatched. The CDR3 consists of 15 residues.

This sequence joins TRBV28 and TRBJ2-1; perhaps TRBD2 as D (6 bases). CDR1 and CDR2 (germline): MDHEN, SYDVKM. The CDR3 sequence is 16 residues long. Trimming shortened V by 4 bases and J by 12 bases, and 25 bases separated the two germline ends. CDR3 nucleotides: TGTGCCAGCAGTTGGGGGGTAGCGTCTACCCCAAGGGGGCAGTTCTTC. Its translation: CASSWGVASTPRGQFF.

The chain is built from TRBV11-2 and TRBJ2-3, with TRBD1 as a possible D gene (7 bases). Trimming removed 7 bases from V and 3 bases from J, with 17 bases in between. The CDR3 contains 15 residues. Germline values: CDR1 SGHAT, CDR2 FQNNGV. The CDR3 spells CASTPGPGGTDTQYF. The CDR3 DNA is TGTGCCAGCACCCCAGGGCCAGGGGGGACAGATACGCAGTATTTT.

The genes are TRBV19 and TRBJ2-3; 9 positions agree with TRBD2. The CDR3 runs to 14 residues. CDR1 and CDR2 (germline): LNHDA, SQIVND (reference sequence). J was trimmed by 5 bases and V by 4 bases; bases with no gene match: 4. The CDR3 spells CASSTAGGIDTQYF. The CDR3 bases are TGTGCCAGTAGTACAGCGGGAGGTATAGATACGCAGTATTTT.

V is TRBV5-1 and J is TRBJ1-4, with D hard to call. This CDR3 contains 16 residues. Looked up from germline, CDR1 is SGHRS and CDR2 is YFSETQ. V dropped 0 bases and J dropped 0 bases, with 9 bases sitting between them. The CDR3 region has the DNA TGCGCCAGCAGCTTGGGGCACCCTGCAACTAATGAAAAACTGTTTTTT. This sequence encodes CASSLGHPATNEKLFF.

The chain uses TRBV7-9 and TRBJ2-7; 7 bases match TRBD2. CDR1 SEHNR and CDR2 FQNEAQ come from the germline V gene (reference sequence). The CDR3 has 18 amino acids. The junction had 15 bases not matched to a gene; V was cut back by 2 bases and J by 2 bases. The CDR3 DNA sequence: TGTGCCAGCAGCTTACTATCCTATGGGGCTAGCGGAACCTACGAGCAGTACTTC. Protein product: CASSLLSYGASGTYEQYF.

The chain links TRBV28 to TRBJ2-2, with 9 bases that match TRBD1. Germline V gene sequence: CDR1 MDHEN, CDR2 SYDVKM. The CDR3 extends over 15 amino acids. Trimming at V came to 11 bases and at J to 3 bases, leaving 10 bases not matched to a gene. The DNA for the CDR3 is TGTGCCGTCACATCGGGACAGGGAGACACCGGGGAGCTGTTTTTT. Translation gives CAVTSGQGDTGELFF. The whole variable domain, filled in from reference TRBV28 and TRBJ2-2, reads DVKVTQSSRYLVKRTGEKVFLECVQDMDHENMFWYRQDPGLGLRLIYFSYDVKMKEKGDIPEGYSVSREKKERFSLILESASTNQTSMYLCAVTSGQGDTGELFFGEGSRLTVL.

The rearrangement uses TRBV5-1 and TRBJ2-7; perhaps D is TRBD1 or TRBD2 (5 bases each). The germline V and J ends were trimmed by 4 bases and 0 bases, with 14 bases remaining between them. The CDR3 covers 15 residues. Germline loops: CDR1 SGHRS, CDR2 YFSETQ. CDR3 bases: TGCGCCAGCAGCGCCCGGGACGCCAGCTCCTACGAGCAGTACTTC. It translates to CASSARDASSYEQYF.

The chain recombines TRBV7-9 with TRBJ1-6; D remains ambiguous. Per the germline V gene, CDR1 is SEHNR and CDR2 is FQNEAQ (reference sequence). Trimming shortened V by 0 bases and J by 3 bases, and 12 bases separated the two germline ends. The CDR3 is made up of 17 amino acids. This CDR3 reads CASSLALGGIYNSPLHF. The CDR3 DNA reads TGTGCCAGCAGCTTAGCGCTGGGAGGGATCTATAATTCACCCCTCCACTTT.

Here the CDR3 reads CSGSSVGNTEAFF. Written as DNA, the CDR3 is TGCAGCGGCTCTTCGGTCGGGAACACTGAAGCTTTCTTT. The rearrangement links TRBV29-1 to TRBJ1-1; D gene uncertain. Trimming left V 7 bases short and J 1 base short, with 13 bases between. CDR1 and CDR2 from the germline V gene are SQVTM and ANQGSEA. This CDR3 is built from 13 residues.

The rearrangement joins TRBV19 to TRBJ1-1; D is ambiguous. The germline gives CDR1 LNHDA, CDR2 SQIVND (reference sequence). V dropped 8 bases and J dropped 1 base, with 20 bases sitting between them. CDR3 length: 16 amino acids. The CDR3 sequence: CASRPLSLVANTEAFF. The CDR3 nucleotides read TGTGCCAGTCGTCCCTTGTCCCTGGTGGCGAACACTGAAGCTTTCTTT.

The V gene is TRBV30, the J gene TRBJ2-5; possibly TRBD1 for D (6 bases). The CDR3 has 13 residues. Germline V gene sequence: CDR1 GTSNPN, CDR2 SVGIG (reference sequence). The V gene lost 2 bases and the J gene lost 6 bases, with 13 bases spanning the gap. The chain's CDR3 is CAWSSQGMKTQYF. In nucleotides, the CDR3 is TGTGCCTGGAGTAGCCAGGGGATGAAGACCCAGTACTTC.

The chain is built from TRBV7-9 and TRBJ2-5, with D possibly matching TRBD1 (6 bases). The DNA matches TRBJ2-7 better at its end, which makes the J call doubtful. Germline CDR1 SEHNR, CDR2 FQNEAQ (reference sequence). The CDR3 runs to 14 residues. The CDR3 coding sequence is TGTGCCAGCAGCTTCGGGACAAAGACCTACGAGCAGTACTTC. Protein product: CASSFGTKTYEQYF.

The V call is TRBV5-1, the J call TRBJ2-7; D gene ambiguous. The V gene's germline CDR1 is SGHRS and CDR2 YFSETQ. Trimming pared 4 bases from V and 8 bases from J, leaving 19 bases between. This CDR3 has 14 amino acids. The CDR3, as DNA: TGCGCCAGCAGCCCGTCCCTCGATTTCCCCAAGCAGTACTTC. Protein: CASSPSLDFPKQYF.

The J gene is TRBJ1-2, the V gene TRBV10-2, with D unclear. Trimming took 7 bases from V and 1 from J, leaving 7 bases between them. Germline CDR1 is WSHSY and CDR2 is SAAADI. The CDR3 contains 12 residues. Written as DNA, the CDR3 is TGCGCCAGCAATAATATTAACTATGGCTACACCTTC. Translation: CASNNINYGYTF.

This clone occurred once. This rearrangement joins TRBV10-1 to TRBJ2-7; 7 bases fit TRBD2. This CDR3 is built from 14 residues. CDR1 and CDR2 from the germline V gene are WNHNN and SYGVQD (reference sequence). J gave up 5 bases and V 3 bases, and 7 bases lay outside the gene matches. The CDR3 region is CASSDGLGTNEQYF. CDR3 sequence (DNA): TGCGCCAGCAGTGATGGACTAGGCACCAACGAGCAGTACTTC.

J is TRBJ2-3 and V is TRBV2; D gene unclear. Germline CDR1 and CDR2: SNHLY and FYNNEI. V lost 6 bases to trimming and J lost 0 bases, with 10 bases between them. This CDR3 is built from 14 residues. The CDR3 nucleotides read TGTGCCAGCAGGCTAAGACCTAGCACAGATACGCAGTATTTT. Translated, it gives CASRLRPSTDTQYF.

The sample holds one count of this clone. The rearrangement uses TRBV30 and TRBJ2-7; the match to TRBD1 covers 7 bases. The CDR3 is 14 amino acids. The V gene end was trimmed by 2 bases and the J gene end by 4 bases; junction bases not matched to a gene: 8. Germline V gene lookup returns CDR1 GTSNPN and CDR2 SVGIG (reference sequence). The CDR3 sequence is CAWSRGQGLYEQYF. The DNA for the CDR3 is TGTGCCTGGAGTAGGGGGCAGGGGCTTTACGAGCAGTACTTC. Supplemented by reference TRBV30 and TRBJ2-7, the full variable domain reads SQTIHQWPATLVQPVGSPLSLECTVEGTSNPNLYWYRQAAGRGLQLLFYSVGIGQISSEVPQNLSASRPQDRQFILSSKKLLLSDSGFYLCAWSRGQGLYEQYFGPGTRLTVT.

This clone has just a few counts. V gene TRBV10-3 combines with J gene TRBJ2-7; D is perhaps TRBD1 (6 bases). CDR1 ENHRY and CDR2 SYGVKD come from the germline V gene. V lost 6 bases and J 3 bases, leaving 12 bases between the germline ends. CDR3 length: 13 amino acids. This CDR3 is CAISPQGLYEQYF. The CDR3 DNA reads TGTGCCATCAGCCCACAGGGCCTCTACGAGCAGTACTTC.